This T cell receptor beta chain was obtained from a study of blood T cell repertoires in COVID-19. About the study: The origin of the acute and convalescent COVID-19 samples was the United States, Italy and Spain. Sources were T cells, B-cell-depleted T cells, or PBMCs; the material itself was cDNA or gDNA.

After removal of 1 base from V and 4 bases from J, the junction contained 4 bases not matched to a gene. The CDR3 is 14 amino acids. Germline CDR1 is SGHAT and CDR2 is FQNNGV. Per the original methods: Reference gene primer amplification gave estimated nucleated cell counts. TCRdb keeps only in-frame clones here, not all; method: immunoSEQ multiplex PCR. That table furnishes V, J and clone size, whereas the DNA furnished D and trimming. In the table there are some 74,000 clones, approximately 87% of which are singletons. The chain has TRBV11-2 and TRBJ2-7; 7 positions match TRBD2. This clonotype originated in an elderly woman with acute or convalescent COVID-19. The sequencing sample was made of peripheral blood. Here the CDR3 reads CASSLGEGGYEQYF. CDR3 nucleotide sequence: TGTGCCAGCAGCTTAGGGGAGGGCGGTTACGAGCAGTACTTC.